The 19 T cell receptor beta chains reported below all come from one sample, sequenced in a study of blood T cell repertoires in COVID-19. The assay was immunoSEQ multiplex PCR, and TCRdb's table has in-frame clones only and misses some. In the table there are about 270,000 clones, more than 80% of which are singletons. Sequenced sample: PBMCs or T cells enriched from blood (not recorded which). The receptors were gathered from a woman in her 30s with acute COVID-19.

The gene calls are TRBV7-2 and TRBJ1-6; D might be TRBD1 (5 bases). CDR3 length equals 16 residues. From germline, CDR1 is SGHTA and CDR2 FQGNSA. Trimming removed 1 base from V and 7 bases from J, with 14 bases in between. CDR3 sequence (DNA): TGTGCCAGCAGCTTAGAGGGGCCTGGAGTGAATTCACCCCTCCACTTT. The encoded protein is CASSLEGPGVNSPLHF. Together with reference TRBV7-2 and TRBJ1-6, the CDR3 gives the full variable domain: GAGVSQSPSNKVTEKGKDVELRCDPISGHTALYWYRQSLGQGLEFLIYFQGNSAPDKSGLPSDRFSAERTGGSVSTLTIQRTQQEDSAVYLCASSLEGPGVNSPLHFGNGTRLTVT.

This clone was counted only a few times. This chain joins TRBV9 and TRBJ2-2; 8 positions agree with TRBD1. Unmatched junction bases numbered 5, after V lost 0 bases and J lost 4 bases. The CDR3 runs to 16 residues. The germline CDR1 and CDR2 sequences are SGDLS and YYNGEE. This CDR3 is CASSVAQGAPTGELFF. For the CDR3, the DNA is TGTGCCAGCAGCGTAGCTCAGGGGGCGCCCACCGGGGAGCTGTTTTTT.

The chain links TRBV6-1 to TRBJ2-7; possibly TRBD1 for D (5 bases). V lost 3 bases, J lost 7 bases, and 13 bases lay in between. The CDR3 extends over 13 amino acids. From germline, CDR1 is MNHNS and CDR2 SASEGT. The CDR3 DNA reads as TGTGCCAGCAGTGACACAGGCTGGAGTGAGCAGTACTTC. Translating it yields CASSDTGWSEQYF.

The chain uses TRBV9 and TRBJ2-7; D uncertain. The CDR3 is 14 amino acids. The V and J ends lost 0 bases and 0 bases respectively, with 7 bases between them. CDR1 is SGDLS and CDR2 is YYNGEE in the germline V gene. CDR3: CASSVGPLSYEQYF. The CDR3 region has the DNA TGTGCCAGCAGCGTAGGTCCTCTCTCCTACGAGCAGTACTTC.

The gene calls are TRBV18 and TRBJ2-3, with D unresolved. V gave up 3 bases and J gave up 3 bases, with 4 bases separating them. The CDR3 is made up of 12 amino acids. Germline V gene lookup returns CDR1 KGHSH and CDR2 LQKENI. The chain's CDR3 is CASSPYTDTQYF. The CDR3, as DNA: TGTGCCAGCTCACCGTATACAGATACGCAGTATTTT.

In DNA form, the CDR3 reads TGCGCCAGCAGCTTGGAAGGCGGGAGGGCCGCGGGCGAGCAGTACTTC. Translated, it gives CASSLEGGRAAGEQYF. The chain couples TRBV5-1 to TRBJ2-7; 9 bases are shared with TRBD2. Germline-derived CDR1 and CDR2 are SGHRS and YFSETQ. This CDR3 is built from 16 residues. The V segment lost 0 bases and the J segment 6 bases; nucleotides outside the gene matches: 10.

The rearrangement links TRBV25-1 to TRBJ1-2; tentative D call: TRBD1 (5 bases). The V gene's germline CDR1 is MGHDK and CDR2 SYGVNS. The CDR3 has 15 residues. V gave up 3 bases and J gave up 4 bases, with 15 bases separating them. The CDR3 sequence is CASSDQGSASYGYTF. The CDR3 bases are TGTGCCAGCAGTGACCAGGGAAGCGCGAGCTATGGCTACACCTTC.

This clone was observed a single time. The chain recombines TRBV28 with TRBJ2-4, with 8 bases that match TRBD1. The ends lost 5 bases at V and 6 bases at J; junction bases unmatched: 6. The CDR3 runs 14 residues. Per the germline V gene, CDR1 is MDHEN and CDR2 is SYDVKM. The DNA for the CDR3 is TGTGCCAGCAGTCCCAGTGACAGGGGAAACATTCAGTACTTC. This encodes CASSPSDRGNIQYF.

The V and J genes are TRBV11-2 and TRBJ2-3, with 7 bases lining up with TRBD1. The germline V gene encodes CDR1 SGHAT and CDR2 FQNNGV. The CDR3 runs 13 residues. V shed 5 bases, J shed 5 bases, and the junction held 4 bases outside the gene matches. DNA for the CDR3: TGTGCCAGCAGCAGGGGACAGATAGATACGCAGTATTTT. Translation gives CASSRGQIDTQYF.

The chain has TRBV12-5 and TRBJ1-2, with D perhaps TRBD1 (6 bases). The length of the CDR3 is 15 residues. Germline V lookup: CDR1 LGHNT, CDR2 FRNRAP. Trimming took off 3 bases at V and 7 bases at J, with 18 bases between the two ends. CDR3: CASGFGQGKIAGYTF. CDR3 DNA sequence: TGTGCTAGTGGTTTCGGGCAGGGGAAGATTGCTGGCTACACCTTC. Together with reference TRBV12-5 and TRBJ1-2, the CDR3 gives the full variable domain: DARVTQTPRHKVTEMGQEVTMRCQPILGHNTVFWYRQTMMQGLELLAYFRNRAPLDDSGMPKDRFSAEMPDATLATLKIQPSEPRDSAVYFCASGFGQGKIAGYTFGSGTRLTVV.

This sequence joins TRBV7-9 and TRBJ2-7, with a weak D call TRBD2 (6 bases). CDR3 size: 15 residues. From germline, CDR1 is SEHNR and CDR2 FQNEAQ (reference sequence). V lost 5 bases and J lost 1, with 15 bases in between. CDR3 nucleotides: TGTGCCAGCAGCCTTTCATCGGGACTTTCCTACGAGCAGTACTTC. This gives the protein CASSLSSGLSYEQYF.

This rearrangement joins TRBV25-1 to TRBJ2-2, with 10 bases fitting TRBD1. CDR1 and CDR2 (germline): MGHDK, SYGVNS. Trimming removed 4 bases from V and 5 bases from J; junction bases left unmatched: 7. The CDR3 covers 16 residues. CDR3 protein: CASSAERTGGTGELFF. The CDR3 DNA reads TGTGCCAGCAGTGCTGAACGGACAGGGGGGACCGGGGAGCTGTTTTTT. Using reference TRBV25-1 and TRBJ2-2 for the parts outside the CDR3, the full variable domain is EADIYQTPRYLVIGTGKKITLECSQTMGHDKMYWYQQDPGMELHLIHYSYGVNSTEKGDLSSESTVSRIRTEHFPLTLESARPSHTSQYLCASSAERTGGTGELFFGEGSRLTVL.

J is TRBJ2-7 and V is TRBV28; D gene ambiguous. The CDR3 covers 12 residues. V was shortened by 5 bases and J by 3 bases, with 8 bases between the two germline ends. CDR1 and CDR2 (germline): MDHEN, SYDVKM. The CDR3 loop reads CASSPPNYEQYF. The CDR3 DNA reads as TGTGCCAGCAGTCCCCCCAACTACGAGCAGTACTTC.

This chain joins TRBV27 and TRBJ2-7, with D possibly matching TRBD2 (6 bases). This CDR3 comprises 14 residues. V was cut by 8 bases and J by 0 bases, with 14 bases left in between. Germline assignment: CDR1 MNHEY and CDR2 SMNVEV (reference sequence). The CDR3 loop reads CASRLTAGSYEQYF. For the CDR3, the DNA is TGTGCCAGCCGACTAACAGCGGGCTCCTACGAGCAGTACTTC.

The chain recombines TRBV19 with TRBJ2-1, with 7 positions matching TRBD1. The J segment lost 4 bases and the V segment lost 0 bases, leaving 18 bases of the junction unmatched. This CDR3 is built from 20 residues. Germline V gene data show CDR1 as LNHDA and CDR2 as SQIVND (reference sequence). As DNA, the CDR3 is TGTGCCAGTAGTATAGATAATATCGGAATGACAGGGCCACTGTACAATGAGCAGTTCTTC. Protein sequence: CASSIDNIGMTGPLYNEQFF.

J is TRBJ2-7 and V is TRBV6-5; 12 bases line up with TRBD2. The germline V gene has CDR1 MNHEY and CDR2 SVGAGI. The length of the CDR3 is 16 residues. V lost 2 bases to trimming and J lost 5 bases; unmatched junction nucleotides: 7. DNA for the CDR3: TGTGCCAGCAGTTACACTCTAGCGGGAGGGCTCCACGAGCAGTACTTC. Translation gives CASSYTLAGGLHEQYF.

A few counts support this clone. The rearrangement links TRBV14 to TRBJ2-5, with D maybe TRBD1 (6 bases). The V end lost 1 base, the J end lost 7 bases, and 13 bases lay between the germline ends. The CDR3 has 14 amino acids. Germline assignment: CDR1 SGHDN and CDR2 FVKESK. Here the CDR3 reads CASSQGDTRATQYF. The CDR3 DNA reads TGTGCCAGCAGCCAAGGGGACACTCGGGCGACCCAGTACTTC.

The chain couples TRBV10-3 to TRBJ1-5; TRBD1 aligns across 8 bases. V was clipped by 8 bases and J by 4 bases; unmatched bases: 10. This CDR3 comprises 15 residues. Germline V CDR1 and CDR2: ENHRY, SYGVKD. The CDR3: CAIGQGQDENQPQHF. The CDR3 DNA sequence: TGTGCCATCGGCCAGGGACAGGACGAGAATCAGCCCCAGCATTTT.

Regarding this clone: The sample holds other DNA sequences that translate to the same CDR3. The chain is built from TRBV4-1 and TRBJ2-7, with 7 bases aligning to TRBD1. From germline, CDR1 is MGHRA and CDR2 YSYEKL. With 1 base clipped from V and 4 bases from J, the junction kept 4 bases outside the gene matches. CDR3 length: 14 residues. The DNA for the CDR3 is TGCGCCAGCAGCCAAGGCTCAGGGGGATACGAGCAGTACTTC. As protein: CASSQGSGGYEQYF.